Below, one T cell receptor (beta chain) is given with its context. Its cognate antigen is unknown. This sample is drawn from a study of cytomegalovirus exposure and HLA in healthy donors. 13 Jbeta primers and 60 Vbeta primers were used for the PCR. Libraries were prepared by immunoSEQ multiplex PCR; TCRdb keeps only in-frame clonotypes and omits some of them. The sample contains more than 130,000 clones, about 74% of which appear only once. Everyone who donated was a healthy bone marrow donor. Trimming removed 9 bases at V and 4 bases at J, with 26 bases between. Germline V gene data show CDR1 as MGHDK and CDR2 as SYGVNS. The CDR3 contains 17 residues. Study observations and caveats: Testing in vitro showed a few CMV-associated chains specific for CMV antigens. In a later analysis, HLA-associated beta chains showed higher expansion and lower generation probabilities than comparable chains.

The chain combines TRBV25-1 with TRBJ2-3; D gene ambiguous. This sequence was found in a woman aged 45-65 years in good health and CMV-seronegative. The source material was PBMCs. The CDR3 is CARENRNDSRGADTQYF. In DNA form, the CDR3 reads TGTGCCAGAGAAAACCGTAATGATAGCCGTGGCGCAGATACGCAGTATTTT.